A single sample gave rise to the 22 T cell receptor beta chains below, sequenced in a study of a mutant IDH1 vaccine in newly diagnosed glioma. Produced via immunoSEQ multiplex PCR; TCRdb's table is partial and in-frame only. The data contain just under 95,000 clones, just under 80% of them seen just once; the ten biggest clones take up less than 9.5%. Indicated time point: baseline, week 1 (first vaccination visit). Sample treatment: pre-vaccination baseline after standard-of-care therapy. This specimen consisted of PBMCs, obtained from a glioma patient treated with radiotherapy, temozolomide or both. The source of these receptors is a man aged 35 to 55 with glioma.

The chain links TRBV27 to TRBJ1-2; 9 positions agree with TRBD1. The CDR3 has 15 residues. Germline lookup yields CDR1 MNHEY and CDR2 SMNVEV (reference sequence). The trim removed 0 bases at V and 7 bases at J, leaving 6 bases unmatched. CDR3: CASSLSHRGHVGYTF. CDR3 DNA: TGTGCCAGCAGTTTATCCCACAGGGGGCACGTTGGCTACACCTTC.

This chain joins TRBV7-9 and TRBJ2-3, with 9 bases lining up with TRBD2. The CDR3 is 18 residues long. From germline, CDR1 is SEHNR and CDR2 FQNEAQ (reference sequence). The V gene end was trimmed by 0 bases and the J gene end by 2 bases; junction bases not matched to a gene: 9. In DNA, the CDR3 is TGTGCCAGCAGCTTAGCGCAGGGAGCGGGGGGCGTCACAGATACGCAGTATTTT. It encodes CASSLAQGAGGVTDTQYF. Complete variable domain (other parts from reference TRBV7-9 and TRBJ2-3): DTGVSQNPRHKITKRGQNVTFRCDPISEHNRLYWYRQTLGQGPEFLTYFQNEAQLEKSRLLSDRFSAERPKGSFSTLEIQRTEQGDSAMYLCASSLAQGAGGVTDTQYFGPGTRLTVL.

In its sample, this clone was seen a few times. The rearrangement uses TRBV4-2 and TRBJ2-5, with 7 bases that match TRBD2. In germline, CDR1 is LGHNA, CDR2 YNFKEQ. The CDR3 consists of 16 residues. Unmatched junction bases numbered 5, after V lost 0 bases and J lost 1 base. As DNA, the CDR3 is TGTGCCAGCAGCCAAGATGGTAGCGGGTCCCAAGAGACCCAGTACTTC. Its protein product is CASSQDGSGSQETQYF.

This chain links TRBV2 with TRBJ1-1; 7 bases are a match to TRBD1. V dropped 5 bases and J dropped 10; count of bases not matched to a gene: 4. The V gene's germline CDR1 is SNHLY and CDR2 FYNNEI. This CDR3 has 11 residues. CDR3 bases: TGTGCCAGCAGTCGACAGGGTCCAGCTTTCTTT. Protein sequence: CASSRQGPAFF.

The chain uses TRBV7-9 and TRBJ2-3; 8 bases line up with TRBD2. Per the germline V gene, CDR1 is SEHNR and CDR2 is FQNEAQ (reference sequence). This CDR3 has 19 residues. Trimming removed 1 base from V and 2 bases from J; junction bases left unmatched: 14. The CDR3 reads CASSLEIRRTSLNTDTQYF. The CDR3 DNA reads TGTGCCAGCAGCTTAGAAATTAGGAGGACTAGCCTTAACACAGATACGCAGTATTTT.

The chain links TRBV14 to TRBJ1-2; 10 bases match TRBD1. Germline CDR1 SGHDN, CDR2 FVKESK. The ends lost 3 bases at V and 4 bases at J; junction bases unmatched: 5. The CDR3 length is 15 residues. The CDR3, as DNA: TGTGCCAGCAGCCAGGACAGGGGGGGATTCTATGGCTACACCTTC. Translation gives CASSQDRGGFYGYTF.

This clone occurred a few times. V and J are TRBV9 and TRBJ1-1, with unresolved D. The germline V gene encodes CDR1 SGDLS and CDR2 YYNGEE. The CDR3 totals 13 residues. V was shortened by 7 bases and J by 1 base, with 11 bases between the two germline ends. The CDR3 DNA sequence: TGTGCCAGCGGAAGAGGAGGGAACACTGAAGCTTTCTTT. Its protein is CASGRGGNTEAFF.

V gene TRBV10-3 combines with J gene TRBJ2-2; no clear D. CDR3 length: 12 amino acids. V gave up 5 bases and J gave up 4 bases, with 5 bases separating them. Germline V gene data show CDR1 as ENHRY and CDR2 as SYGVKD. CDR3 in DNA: TGTGCCATCAGTAGGGTCACCGGGGAGCTGTTTTTT. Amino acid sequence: CAISRVTGELFF.

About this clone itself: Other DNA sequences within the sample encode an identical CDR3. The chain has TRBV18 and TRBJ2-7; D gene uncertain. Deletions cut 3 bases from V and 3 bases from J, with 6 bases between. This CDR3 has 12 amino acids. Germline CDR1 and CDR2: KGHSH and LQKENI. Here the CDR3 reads CASSPDNYEQYF. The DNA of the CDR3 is TGTGCCAGCTCACCCGACAACTACGAGCAGTACTTC. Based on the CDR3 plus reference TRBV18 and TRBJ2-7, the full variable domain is NAGVMQNPRHLVRRRGQEARLRCSPMKGHSHVYWYRQLPEEGLKFMVYLQKENIIDESGMPKERFSAEFPKEGPSILRIQQVVRGDSAAYFCASSPDNYEQYFGPGTRLTVT.

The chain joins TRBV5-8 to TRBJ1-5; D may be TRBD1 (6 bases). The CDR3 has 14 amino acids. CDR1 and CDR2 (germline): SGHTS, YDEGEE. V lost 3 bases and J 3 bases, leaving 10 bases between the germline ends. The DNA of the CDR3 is TGTGCCAGCAGCTATGGACAGTCCAATCAGCCCCAGCATTTT. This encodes CASSYGQSNQPQHF.

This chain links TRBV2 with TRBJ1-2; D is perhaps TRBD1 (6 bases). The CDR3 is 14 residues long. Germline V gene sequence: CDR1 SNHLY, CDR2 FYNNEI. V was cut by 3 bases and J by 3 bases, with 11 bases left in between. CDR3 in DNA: TGTGCCAGCAGTGAGCAGGGGCAGCACTATGGCTACACCTTC. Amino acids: CASSEQGQHYGYTF.

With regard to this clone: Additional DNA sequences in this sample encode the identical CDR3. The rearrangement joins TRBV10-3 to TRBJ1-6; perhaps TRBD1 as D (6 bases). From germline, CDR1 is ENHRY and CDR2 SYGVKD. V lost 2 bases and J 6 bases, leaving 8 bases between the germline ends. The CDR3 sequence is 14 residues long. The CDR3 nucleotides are TGTGCCATCAGTGAGCCGGACAGTAATTCACCCCTCCACTTT. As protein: CAISEPDSNSPLHF.

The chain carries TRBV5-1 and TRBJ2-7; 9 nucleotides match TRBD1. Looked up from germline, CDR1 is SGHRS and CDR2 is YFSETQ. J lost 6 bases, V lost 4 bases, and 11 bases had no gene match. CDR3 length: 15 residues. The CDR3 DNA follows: TGCGCCAGCAGCCCGGGACAGGGATCGTCGTTCGAGCAGTACTTC. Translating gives CASSPGQGSSFEQYF.

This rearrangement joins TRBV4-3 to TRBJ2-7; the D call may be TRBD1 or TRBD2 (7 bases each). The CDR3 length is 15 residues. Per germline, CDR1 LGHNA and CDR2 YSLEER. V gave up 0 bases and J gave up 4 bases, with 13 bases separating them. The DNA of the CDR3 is TGCGCCAGCAGCCAAGACTGGGAGGGGGCTTACGAGCAGTACTTC. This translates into CASSQDWEGAYEQYF.

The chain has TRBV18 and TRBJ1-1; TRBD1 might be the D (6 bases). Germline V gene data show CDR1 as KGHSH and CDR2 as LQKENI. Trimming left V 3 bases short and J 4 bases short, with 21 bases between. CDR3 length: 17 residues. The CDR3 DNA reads TGTGCCAGCTCACCGCCGGGGGCGAGGATTTCAGGCACTGAAGCTTTCTTT. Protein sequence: CASSPPGARISGTEAFF.

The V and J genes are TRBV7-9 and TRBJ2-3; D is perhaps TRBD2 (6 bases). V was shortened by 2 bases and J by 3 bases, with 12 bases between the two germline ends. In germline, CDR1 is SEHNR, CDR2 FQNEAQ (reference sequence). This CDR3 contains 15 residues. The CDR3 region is CASSLSGGRTDTQYF. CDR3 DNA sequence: TGTGCCAGCAGCTTATCTGGGGGGAGAACAGATACGCAGTATTTT.

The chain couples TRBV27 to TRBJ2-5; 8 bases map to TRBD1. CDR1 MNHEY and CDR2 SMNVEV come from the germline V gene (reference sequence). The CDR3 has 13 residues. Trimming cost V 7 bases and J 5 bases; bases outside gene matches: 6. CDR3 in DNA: TGTGCCAGCATCACGGACAGGGATGAGACCCAGTACTTC. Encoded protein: CASITDRDETQYF.

Written as DNA, the CDR3 is TGTGCCAGCAGCCAAGATAGGGGGGGTAGGGCAACTAATGAAAAACTGTTTTTT. Its protein product is CASSQDRGGRATNEKLFF. The chain couples TRBV4-2 to TRBJ1-4; possible D gene TRBD1, 6 bases. The germline CDR1 and CDR2 sequences are LGHNA and YNFKEQ. This CDR3 is 18 amino acids long. V dropped 0 bases and J dropped 0 bases, with 14 bases sitting between them.

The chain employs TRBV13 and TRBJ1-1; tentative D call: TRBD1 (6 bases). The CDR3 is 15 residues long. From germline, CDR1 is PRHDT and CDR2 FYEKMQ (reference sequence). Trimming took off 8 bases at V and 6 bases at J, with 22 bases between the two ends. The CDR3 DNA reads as TGTGCCAGCTGTCCCCAGGGACATAAAAACCCTGAAGCTTTCTTT. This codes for CASCPQGHKNPEAFF.

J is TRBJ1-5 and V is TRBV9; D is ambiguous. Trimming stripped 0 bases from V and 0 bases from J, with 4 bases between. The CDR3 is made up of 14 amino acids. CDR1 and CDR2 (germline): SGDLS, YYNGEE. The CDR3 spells CASSVEGSNQPQHF. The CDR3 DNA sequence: TGTGCCAGCAGCGTAGAGGGTAGCAATCAGCCCCAGCATTTT.

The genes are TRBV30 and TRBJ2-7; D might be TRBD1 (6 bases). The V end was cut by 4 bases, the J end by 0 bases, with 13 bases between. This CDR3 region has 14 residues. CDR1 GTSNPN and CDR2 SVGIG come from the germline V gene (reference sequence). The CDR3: CAWTPDSFSYEQYF. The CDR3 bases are TGTGCCTGGACCCCGGACAGTTTCTCCTACGAGCAGTACTTC.

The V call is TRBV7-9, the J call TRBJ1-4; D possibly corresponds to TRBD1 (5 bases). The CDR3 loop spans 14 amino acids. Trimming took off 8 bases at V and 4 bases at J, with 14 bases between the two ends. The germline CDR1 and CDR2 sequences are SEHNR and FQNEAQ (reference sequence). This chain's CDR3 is CASSGARVNEKLFF. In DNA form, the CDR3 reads TGTGCCAGCTCTGGGGCCAGAGTTAATGAAAAACTGTTTTTT.